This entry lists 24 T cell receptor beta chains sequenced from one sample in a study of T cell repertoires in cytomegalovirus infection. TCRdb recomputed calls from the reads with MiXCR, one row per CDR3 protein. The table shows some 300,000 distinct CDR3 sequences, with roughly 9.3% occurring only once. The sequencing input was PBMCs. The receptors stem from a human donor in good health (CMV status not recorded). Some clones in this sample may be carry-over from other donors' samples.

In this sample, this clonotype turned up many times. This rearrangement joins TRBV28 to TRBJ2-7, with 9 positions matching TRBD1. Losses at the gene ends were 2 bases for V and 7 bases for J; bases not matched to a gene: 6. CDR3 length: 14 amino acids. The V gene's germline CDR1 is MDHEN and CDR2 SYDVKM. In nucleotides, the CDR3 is TGTGCCAGCAGTTTACCTGGGACAGGGCGAGAGCAGTACGTC. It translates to CASSLPGTGREQYV.

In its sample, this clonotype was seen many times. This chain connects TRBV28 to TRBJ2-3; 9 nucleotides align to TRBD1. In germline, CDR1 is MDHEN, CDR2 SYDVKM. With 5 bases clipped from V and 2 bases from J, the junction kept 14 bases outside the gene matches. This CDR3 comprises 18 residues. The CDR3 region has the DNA TGTGCCAGCAGTCCAGCGTCCGGGACAGGGATACCCACAGATACGCAGTATTTT. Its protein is CASSPASGTGIPTDTQYF.

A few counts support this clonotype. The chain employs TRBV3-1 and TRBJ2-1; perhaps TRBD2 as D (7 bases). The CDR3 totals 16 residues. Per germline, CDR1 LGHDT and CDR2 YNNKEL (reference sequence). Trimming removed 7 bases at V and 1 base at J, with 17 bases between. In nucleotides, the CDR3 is TGTGCCAGCACCCTAAAGGGGGGGCGTTCCTACAATGAGCAGTTCTTC. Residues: CASTLKGGRSYNEQFF.

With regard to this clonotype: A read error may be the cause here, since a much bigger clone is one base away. The CDR3 sequence: CASRPYNSPLHF. CDR3 nucleotides: TGTGCCAGCAGGCCTTATAATTCACCCCTCCACTTT. The chain has TRBV2 and TRBJ1-6; D gene ambiguous. Germline V gene sequence: CDR1 SNHLY, CDR2 FYNNEI. The CDR3 is 12 residues long. V lost 6 bases and J 4 bases, leaving 4 bases between the germline ends.

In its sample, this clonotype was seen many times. CDR3 in DNA: TGTGCCAGCAGCTTAGGGCTTAGCTACGAGCAGTACTTC. It yields the protein CASSLGLSYEQYF. The rearrangement uses TRBV7-8 and TRBJ2-7; D not certain. The CDR3 is made up of 13 amino acids. V dropped 1 base and J dropped 3 bases, with 7 bases sitting between them. Germline CDR1 is SGHVS and CDR2 is FQNEAQ.

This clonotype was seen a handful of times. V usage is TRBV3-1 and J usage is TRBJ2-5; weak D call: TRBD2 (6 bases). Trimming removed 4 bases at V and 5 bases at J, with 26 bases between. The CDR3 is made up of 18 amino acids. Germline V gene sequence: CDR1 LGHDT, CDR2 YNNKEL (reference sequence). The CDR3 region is CASSRKRRAATPPETQYF. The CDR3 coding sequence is TGTGCCAGCAGCCGGAAGAGGAGGGCAGCGACTCCCCCCGAGACCCAGTACTTC.

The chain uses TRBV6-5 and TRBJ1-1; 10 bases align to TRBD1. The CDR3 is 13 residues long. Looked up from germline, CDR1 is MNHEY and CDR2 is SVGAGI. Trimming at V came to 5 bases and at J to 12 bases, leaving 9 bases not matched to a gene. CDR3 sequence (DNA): TGTGCCAGCAGTCCCTGGGGACAGGGGATGTCTTTCTTT. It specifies CASSPWGQGMSFF.

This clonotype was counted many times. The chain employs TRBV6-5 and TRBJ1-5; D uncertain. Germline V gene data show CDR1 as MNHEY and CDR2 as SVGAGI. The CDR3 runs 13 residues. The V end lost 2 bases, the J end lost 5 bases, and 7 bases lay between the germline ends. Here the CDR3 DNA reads TGTGCCAGCAGTTACACTCGGGATCAGCCCCAGCATTTT. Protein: CASSYTRDQPQHF.

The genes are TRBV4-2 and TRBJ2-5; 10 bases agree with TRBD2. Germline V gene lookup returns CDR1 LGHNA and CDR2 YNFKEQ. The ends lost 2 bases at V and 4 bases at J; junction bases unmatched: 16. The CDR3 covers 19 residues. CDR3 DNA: TGTGCCAGCAGCCAACGAAGCGGGGGGGCCGATAGAAATCTAGAGACCCAGTACTTC. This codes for CASSQRSGGADRNLETQYF.

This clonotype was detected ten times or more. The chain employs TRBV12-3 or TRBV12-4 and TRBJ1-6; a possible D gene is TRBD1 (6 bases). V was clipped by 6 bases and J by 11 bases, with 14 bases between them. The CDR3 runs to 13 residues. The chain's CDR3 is CASRPRGRTPLHF. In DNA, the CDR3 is TGTGCCAGCAGGCCGAGGGGGAGGACACCCCTCCACTTT.

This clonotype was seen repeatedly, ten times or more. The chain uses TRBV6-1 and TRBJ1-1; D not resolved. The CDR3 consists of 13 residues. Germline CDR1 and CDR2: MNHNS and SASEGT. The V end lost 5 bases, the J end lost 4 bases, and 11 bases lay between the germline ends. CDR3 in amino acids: CASSLGYGTEAFF. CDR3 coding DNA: TGTGCCAGCAGTTTAGGGTATGGCACTGAAGCTTTCTTT.

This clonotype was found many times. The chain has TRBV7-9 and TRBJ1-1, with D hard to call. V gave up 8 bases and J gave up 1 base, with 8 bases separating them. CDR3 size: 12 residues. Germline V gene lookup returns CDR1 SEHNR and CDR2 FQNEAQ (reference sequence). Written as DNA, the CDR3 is TGTGCCAGCGGGCCCTCGAACACTGAAGCTTTCTTT. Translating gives CASGPSNTEAFF.

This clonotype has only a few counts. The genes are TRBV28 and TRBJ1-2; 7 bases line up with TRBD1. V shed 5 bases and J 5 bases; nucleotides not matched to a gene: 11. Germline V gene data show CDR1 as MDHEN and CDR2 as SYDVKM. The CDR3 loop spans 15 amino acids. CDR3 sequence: CASSAQTGFGYGYTF. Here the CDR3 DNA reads TGTGCCAGCAGTGCCCAGACAGGGTTTGGGTATGGCTACACCTTC.

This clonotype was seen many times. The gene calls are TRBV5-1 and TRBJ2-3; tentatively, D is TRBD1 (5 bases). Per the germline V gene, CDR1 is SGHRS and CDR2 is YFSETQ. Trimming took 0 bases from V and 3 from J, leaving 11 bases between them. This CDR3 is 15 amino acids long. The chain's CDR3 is CASSLDGQETDTQYF. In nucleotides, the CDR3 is TGCGCCAGCAGCTTGGACGGACAAGAAACAGATACGCAGTATTTT. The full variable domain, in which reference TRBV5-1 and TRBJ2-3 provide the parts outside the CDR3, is KAGVTQTPRYLIKTRGQQVTLSCSPISGHRSVSWYQQTPGQGLQFLFEYFSETQRNKGNFPGRFSGRQFSNSRSEMNVSTLELGDSALYLCASSLDGQETDTQYFGPGTRLTVL.

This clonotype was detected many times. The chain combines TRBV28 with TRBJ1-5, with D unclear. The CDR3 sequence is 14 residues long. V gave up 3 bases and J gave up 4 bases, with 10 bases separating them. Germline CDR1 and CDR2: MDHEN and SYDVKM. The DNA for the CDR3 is TGTGCCAGCAGTTTTTGGTCCGGGAATCAGCCCCAGCATTTT. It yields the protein CASSFWSGNQPQHF. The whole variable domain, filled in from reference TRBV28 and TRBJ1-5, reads DVKVTQSSRYLVKRTGEKVFLECVQDMDHENMFWYRQDPGLGLRLIYFSYDVKMKEKGDIPEGYSVSREKKERFSLILESASTNQTSMYLCASSFWSGNQPQHFGDGTRLSIL.

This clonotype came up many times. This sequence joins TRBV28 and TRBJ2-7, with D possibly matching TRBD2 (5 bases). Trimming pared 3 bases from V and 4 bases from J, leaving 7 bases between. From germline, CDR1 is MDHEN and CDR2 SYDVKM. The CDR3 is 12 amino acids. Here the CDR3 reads CASSFERYEQYF. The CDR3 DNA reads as TGTGCCAGCAGTTTCGAGCGGTACGAGCAGTACTTC.

The CDR3 nucleotides read TGCGCCAGCAGGACTCGGCGGGACACTGAAGCTTTCTTT. Translating gives CASRTRRDTEAFF. The chain has TRBV5-1 and TRBJ1-1; no clear D. The germline V gene encodes CDR1 SGHRS and CDR2 YFSETQ. The CDR3 runs to 13 residues. The ends were cut back, 5 bases at V and 3 bases at J, with 11 bases in the middle.

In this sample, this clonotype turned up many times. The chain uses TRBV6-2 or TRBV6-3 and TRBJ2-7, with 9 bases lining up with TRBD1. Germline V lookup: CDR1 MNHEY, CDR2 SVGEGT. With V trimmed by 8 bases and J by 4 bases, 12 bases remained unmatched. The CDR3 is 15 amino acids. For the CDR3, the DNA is TGTGCCAGCCACCAATCCGGGACAGGGACGTACGAGCAGTACTTC. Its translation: CASHQSGTGTYEQYF.

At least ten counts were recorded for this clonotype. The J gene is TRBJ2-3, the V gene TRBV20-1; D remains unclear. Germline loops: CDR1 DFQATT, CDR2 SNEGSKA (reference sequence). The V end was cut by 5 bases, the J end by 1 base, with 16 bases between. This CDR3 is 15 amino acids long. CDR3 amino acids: CSASHDPRGTDTQYF. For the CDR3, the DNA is TGCAGTGCTTCGCATGACCCAAGAGGCACAGATACGCAGTATTTT.

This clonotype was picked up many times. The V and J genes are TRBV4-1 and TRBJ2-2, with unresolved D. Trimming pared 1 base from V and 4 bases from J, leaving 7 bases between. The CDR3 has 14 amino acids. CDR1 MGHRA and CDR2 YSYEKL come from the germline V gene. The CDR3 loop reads CASSQGGFTGELFF. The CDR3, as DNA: TGCGCCAGCAGCCAAGGCGGATTCACCGGGGAGCTGTTTTTT.

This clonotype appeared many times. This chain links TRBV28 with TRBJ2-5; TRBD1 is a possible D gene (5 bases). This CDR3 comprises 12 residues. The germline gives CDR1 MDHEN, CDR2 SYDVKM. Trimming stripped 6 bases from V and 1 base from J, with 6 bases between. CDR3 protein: CASRTAQETQYF. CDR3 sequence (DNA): TGTGCCAGCAGGACAGCCCAAGAGACCCAGTACTTC.

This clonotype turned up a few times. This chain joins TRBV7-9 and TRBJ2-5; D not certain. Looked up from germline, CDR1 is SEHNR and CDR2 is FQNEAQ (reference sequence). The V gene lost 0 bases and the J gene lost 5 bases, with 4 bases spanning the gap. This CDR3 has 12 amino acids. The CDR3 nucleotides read TGTGCCAGCAGCTTAGCATGGGAGACCCAGTACTTC. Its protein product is CASSLAWETQYF.

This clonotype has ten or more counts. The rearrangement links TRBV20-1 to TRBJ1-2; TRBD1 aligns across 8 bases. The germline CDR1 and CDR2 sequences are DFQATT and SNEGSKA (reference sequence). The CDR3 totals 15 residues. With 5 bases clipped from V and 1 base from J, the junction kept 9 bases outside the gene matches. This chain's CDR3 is CSAPGQVAFNYGYTF. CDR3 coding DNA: TGCAGTGCTCCGGGACAGGTAGCTTTTAACTATGGCTACACCTTC.

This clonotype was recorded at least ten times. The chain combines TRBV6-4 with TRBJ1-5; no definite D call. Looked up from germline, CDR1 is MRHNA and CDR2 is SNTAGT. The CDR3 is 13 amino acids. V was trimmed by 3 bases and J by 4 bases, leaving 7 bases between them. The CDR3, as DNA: TGTGCCAGCAGTGAGTCGGGAAATCAGCCCCAGCATTTT. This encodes CASSESGNQPQHF.